Below are 27 T cell receptor beta chains sequenced from a single sample in a study of identifying expanded T cells in peripheral blood. Measured with immunoSEQ multiplex PCR; TCRdb has only the in-frame clones, and not every one. The sample lists 55,000 to 60,000 clones, more than 70% occurring once. The source material was blood. These TCRs come from a person between 18 and 70 years old in good health.

This clone was detected only once. This rearrangement joins TRBV2 to TRBJ1-2, with unresolved D. The CDR3 contains 11 residues. V lost 6 bases and J 7 bases, leaving 9 bases between the germline ends. The germline V gene encodes CDR1 SNHLY and CDR2 FYNNEI. The CDR3 nucleotides are TGTGCCAGCAGCGTAGGCGCTGGCTACACCTTC. Translated: CASSVGAGYTF.

The chain joins TRBV2 to TRBJ2-5, with D tentatively TRBD1 (6 bases). Trimming took 6 bases from V and 4 from J, leaving 12 bases between them. Germline V gene data show CDR1 as SNHLY and CDR2 as FYNNEI. The CDR3 length is 13 residues. The CDR3: CASSPQGRETQYF. The DNA of the CDR3 is TGTGCCAGCAGCCCACAGGGTCGAGAGACCCAGTACTTC. Full variable domain (rest looked up from reference TRBV2 and TRBJ2-5): EPEVTQTPSHQVTQMGQEVILRCVPISNHLYFYWYRQILGQKVEFLVSFYNNEISEKSEIFDDQFSVERPDGSNFTLKIRSTKLEDSAMYFCASSPQGRETQYFGPGTRLLVL.

The V and J genes are TRBV7-2 and TRBJ2-1; D uncertain. From germline, CDR1 is SGHTA and CDR2 FQGNSA. The ends were cut back, 1 base at V and 9 bases at J, with 4 bases in the middle. This CDR3 region has 11 residues. The DNA for the CDR3 is TGTGCCAGCAGCTTAGGAGTTGAGCAGTTCTTC. This translates into CASSLGVEQFF.

CDR3 loop: CASRGTRGTEAFF. CDR3 nucleotides: TGTGCCAGCAGGGGGACTCGGGGCACTGAAGCTTTCTTT. The chain is built from TRBV28 and TRBJ1-1, with D perhaps TRBD1 (5 bases). V gave up 6 bases and J gave up 4 bases, with 12 bases separating them. CDR1 and CDR2 from the germline V gene are MDHEN and SYDVKM. The CDR3 contains 13 residues.

V gene TRBV28 combines with J gene TRBJ1-5; 9 positions match TRBD1. The CDR3 covers 16 residues. CDR1 MDHEN and CDR2 SYDVKM come from the germline V gene. Unmatched junction bases numbered 9, after V lost 4 bases and J lost 5 bases. As DNA, the CDR3 is TGTGCCAGCAGTTCAGTTCAGGACAGGGGAGATCAGCCCCAGCATTTT. Its translation: CASSSVQDRGDQPQHF. The full variable domain, in which reference TRBV28 and TRBJ1-5 provide the parts outside the CDR3, is DVKVTQSSRYLVKRTGEKVFLECVQDMDHENMFWYRQDPGLGLRLIYFSYDVKMKEKGDIPEGYSVSREKKERFSLILESASTNQTSMYLCASSSVQDRGDQPQHFGDGTRLSIL.

V is TRBV29-1 and J is TRBJ2-7; D is perhaps TRBD2 (5 bases). The length of the CDR3 is 11 residues. CDR1 is SQVTM, CDR2 ANQGSEA, per germline. Trimming removed 4 bases from V and 1 base from J, with 5 bases in between. The CDR3 loop reads CSVGGSYEQYF. The CDR3, as DNA: TGCAGCGTTGGAGGGTCCTACGAGCAGTACTTC.

The chain links TRBV30 to TRBJ1-1; no reliable D call. V gave up 4 bases and J gave up 1 base, with 13 bases separating them. The CDR3 has 14 residues. Germline-derived CDR1 and CDR2 are GTSNPN and SVGIG (reference sequence). Written as DNA, the CDR3 is TGTGCCTGGATTTGGCCCACCGAGAACACTGAAGCTTTCTTT. Translating it yields CAWIWPTENTEAFF.

The chain joins TRBV6-5 to TRBJ2-7, with D possibly matching TRBD1 (5 bases). Germline assignment: CDR1 MNHEY and CDR2 SVGAGI. V lost 0 bases, J lost 3 bases, and 9 bases lay in between. This CDR3 is 14 amino acids long. In nucleotides, the CDR3 is TGTGCCAGCAGTTACTCGATCCAGGGCTACGAGCAGTACTTC. Translating gives CASSYSIQGYEQYF.

This chain links TRBV13 with TRBJ2-7; D tentatively reads TRBD1 or TRBD2 (5 bases each). The ends were cut back, 4 bases at V and 2 bases at J, with 18 bases in the middle. The CDR3 is 16 amino acids. The V gene's germline CDR1 is PRHDT and CDR2 FYEKMQ (reference sequence). The CDR3: CASSWRGAGQTYEQYF. Here the CDR3 DNA reads TGTGCCAGCAGCTGGCGAGGGGCAGGGCAAACCTACGAGCAGTACTTC.

The chain couples TRBV4-1 to TRBJ2-7; D unclear. Germline V gives CDR1 MGHRA, CDR2 YSYEKL. The CDR3 consists of 15 residues. Deletions cut 0 bases from V and 0 bases from J, with 9 bases between. CDR3 DNA sequence: TGCGCCAGCAGCCAAGAAACCGGTAGCTCCTACGAGCAGTACTTC. It yields the protein CASSQETGSSYEQYF.

The chain carries TRBV6-5 and TRBJ2-7; 8 positions match TRBD2. Germline lookup yields CDR1 MNHEY and CDR2 SVGAGI. Trimming cost V 0 bases and J 3 bases; bases outside gene matches: 7. The CDR3 has 16 amino acids. This chain's CDR3 is CASSYSGTRGDYEQYF. In nucleotides, the CDR3 is TGTGCCAGCAGTTACTCCGGGACTAGGGGGGACTACGAGCAGTACTTC.

This rearrangement joins TRBV7-9 to TRBJ1-2, with 9 bases lining up with TRBD1. The germline V gene has CDR1 SEHNR and CDR2 FQNEAQ (reference sequence). V lost 5 bases to trimming and J lost 7 bases; unmatched junction nucleotides: 5. The CDR3 is 13 residues long. CDR3 in amino acids: CASSTGTGSGYTF. CDR3 bases: TGTGCCAGCAGCACCGGGACAGGGAGTGGCTACACCTTC.

Only a few counts were recorded for this clone. This chain links TRBV28 with TRBJ1-2, with 8 bases matching TRBD1. This CDR3 contains 14 residues. Germline-derived CDR1 and CDR2 are MDHEN and SYDVKM. Trimming cost V 5 bases and J 8 bases; bases outside gene matches: 10. The chain's CDR3 is CASSPHLQGGGYTF. The CDR3 coding sequence is TGTGCCAGCAGTCCCCATCTACAGGGGGGCGGCTACACCTTC.

As to this clone: A read error may produce the germline difference seen at one junction end. V and J are TRBV4-2 and TRBJ2-7; 16 bases line up with TRBD2. This CDR3 region has 15 residues. The germline CDR1 and CDR2 sequences are LGHNA and YNFKEQ. The CDR3 region is CASSQVAGLAGGRDF. The CDR3 nucleotides are TGTGCCAGCAGCCAAGTGGCGGGACTAGCGGGAGGGAGGGACTTC.

The chain joins TRBV7-2 to TRBJ1-2; D is unclear. This CDR3 spans 14 amino acids. The ends were cut back, 5 bases at V and 2 bases at J, with 12 bases in the middle. Germline CDR1 is SGHTA and CDR2 is FQGNSA. The CDR3 sequence: CASSHGLGNYGYTF. The CDR3 bases are TGTGCCAGCAGCCACGGCCTAGGGAACTATGGCTACACCTTC.

The chain carries TRBV5-6 and TRBJ2-5; 9 nucleotides line up with TRBD1. Germline V gene lookup returns CDR1 SGHDT and CDR2 YYEEEE. The junction had 4 bases not matched to a gene; V was cut back by 0 bases and J by 4 bases. This CDR3 comprises 15 residues. CDR3 DNA: TGTGCCAGCAGCTTGGACAGGGGGCGAAGAGAGACCCAGTACTTC. Protein sequence: CASSLDRGRRETQYF.

The chain employs TRBV27 and TRBJ2-3, with D perhaps matching TRBD1 or TRBD2 (6 bases each). This CDR3 has 16 residues. Trimming cost V 4 bases and J 6 bases, with 20 bases left between them. The germline V gene has CDR1 MNHEY and CDR2 SMNVEV (reference sequence). The CDR3 nucleotides read TGTGCCAGCAGTTCTTTGTGGGACTCCCAGGGGGATACGCAGTATTTT. Translation gives CASSSLWDSQGDTQYF.

The V gene is TRBV10-3, the J gene TRBJ2-5; 7 nucleotides agree with TRBD1. The CDR3 totals 14 residues. J lost 5 bases, V lost 0 bases, and 3 bases had no gene match. Germline loops: CDR1 ENHRY, CDR2 SYGVKD. The CDR3: CAISESTGPETQYF. DNA of the CDR3: TGTGCCATCAGTGAGTCGACAGGGCCGGAGACCCAGTACTTC.

The chain uses TRBV5-1 and TRBJ2-1; TRBD2 matches at 9 bases. CDR1 is SGHRS and CDR2 is YFSETQ in the germline V gene. V lost 4 bases to trimming and J lost 0 bases; unmatched junction nucleotides: 2. CDR3 length: 15 residues. In DNA, the CDR3 is TGCGCCAGCAGCGATAGCGGGAGCTCCTACAATGAGCAGTTCTTC. Its protein is CASSDSGSSYNEQFF. The full variable domain, with the rest looked up from reference TRBV5-1 and TRBJ2-1, is KAGVTQTPRYLIKTRGQQVTLSCSPISGHRSVSWYQQTPGQGLQFLFEYFSETQRNKGNFPGRFSGRQFSNSRSEMNVSTLELGDSALYLCASSDSGSSYNEQFFGPGTRLTVL.

The genes are TRBV5-4 and TRBJ1-2, with 7 bases matching TRBD1. The junction had 8 bases not matched to a gene; V was cut back by 5 bases and J by 7 bases. CDR3 size: 13 residues. Germline V CDR1 and CDR2: SGHNT, YYREEE (reference sequence). CDR3 in DNA: TGTGCCAGCAGGGCCGGGACAGAAGGTGGCTACACCTTC. Translation: CASRAGTEGGYTF.

The chain recombines TRBV19 with TRBJ1-3, with D possibly TRBD1 on 6 matching bases. The germline V gene encodes CDR1 LNHDA and CDR2 SQIVND (reference sequence). The CDR3 is made up of 16 amino acids. Deletions cut 6 bases from V and 0 bases from J, with 15 bases between. Here the CDR3 reads CASRVQGWDSGNTIYF. In nucleotides, the CDR3 is TGTGCCAGTAGGGTACAGGGTTGGGACTCTGGAAACACCATATATTTT.

This sequence joins TRBV6-5 and TRBJ2-7; TRBD1 is a possible D gene (10 bases). The CDR3 is 15 amino acids. V dropped 6 bases and J dropped 5 bases, with 20 bases sitting between them. Germline V gene sequence: CDR1 MNHEY, CDR2 SVGAGI. The CDR3 sequence is CASRASGTGVDEQYF. The CDR3 DNA reads as TGTGCCAGCAGGGCTAGCGGGACAGGGGTGGACGAGCAGTACTTC.

This clone showed up just a few times. The rearrangement uses TRBV5-1 and TRBJ1-1; unclear D gene. Germline V gene lookup returns CDR1 SGHRS and CDR2 YFSETQ. The CDR3 sequence is 13 residues long. V was clipped by 3 bases and J by 9 bases, with 15 bases between them. The CDR3 DNA follows: TGCGCCAGCAGCTCCCTTGCAGGACCGCAAGCTTTCTTT. Its protein is CASSSLAGPQAFF.

The rearrangement links TRBV13 to TRBJ1-1; D may be TRBD1 (6 bases). V was clipped by 3 bases and J by 4 bases, with 9 bases between them. From germline, CDR1 is PRHDT and CDR2 FYEKMQ (reference sequence). This CDR3 is built from 13 residues. The CDR3 here is CASSFGRGTEAFF. CDR3 sequence (DNA): TGTGCCAGCAGCTTCGGCAGGGGCACTGAAGCTTTCTTT.

CDR3 coding DNA: TGTGCCAGCAGTTTCCCCGGGCGGCCCCAGCATTTT. This sequence encodes CASSFPGRPQHF. The V gene is TRBV27, the J gene TRBJ1-5, with unresolved D. From germline, CDR1 is MNHEY and CDR2 SMNVEV (reference sequence). This CDR3 region has 12 residues. The germline V and J ends were trimmed by 3 bases and 9 bases, with 9 bases remaining between them.

This sequence joins TRBV10-3 and TRBJ2-5; 10 nucleotides line up with TRBD2. V shed 8 bases, J shed 0 bases, and the junction held 9 bases outside the gene matches. The CDR3 is made up of 16 amino acids. Looked up from germline, CDR1 is ENHRY and CDR2 is SYGVKD. Written as DNA, the CDR3 is TGTGCCATCGCATCTAGCGGGGGTTCGTACCAAGAGACCCAGTACTTC. Translation: CAIASSGGSYQETQYF.

This chain joins TRBV29-1 and TRBJ2-1, with 9 bases fitting TRBD2. V lost 3 bases to trimming and J lost 0 bases; unmatched junction nucleotides: 6. The CDR3 is 16 residues long. Looked up from germline, CDR1 is SQVTM and CDR2 is ANQGSEA. CDR3 region: CSVEGGGRASYNEQFF. The DNA for the CDR3 is TGCAGCGTTGAGGGGGGCGGGAGGGCCTCCTACAATGAGCAGTTCTTC.